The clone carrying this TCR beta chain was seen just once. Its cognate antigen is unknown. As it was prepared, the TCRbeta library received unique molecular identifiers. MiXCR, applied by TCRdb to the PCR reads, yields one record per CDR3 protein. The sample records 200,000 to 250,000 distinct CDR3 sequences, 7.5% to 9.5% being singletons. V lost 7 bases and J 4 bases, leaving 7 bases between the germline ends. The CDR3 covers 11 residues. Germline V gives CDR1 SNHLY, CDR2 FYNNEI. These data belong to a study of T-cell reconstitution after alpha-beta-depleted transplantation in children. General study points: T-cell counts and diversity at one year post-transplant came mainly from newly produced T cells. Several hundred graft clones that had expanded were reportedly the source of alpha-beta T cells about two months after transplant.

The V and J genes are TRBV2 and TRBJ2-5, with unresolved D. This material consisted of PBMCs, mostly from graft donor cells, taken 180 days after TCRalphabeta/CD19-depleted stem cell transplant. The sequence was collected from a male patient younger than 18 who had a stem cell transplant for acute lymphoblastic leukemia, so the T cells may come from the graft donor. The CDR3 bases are TGTGCCAGCAACAAGGTAGAGACCCAGTACTTC. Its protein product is CASNKVETQYF.